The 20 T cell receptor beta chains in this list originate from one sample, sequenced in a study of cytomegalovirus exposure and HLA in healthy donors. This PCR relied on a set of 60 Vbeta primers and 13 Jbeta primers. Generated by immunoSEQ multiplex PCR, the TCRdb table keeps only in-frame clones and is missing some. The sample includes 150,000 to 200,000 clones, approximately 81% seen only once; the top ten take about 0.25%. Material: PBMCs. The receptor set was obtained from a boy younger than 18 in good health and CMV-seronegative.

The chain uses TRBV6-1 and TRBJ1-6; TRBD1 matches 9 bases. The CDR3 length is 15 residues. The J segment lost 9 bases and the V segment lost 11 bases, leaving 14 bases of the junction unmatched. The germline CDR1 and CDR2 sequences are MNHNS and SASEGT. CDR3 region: CAGADLQGASSPLHF. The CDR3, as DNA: TGTGCCGGAGCAGACTTACAGGGGGCAAGTTCACCCCTCCACTTT.

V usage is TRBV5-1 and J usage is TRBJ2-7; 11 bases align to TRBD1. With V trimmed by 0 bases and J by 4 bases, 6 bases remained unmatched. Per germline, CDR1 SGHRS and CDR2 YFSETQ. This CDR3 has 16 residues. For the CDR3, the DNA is TGCGCCAGCAGCTTGGACGGGACAGGGGGTCGGTACGAGCAGTACTTC. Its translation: CASSLDGTGGRYEQYF.

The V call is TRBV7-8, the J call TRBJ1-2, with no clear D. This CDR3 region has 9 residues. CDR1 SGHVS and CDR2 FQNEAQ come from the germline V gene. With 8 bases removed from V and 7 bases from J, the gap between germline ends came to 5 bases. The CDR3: CASFRGYTF. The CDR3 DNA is TGTGCCAGCTTTCGTGGCTACACCTTC. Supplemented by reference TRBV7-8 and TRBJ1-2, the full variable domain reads GAGVSQSPRYKVAKRGQDVALRCDPISGHVSLFWYQQALGQGPEFLTYFQNEAQLDKSGLPSDRFFAERPEGSVSTLKIQRTQQEDSAVYLCASFRGYTFGSGTRLTVV.

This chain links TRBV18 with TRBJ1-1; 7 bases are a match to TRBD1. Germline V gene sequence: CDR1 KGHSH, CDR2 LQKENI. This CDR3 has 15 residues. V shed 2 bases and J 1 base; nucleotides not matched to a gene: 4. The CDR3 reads CASSPGGQQNTEAFF. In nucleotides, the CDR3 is TGTGCCAGCTCACCAGGGGGACAGCAGAACACTGAAGCTTTCTTT.

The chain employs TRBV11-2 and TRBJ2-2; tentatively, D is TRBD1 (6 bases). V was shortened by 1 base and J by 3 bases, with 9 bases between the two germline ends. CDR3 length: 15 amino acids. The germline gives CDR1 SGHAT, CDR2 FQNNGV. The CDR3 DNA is TGTGCCAGCAGCTTAGGGGGGCTAGACACCGGGGAGCTGTTTTTT. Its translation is CASSLGGLDTGELFF.

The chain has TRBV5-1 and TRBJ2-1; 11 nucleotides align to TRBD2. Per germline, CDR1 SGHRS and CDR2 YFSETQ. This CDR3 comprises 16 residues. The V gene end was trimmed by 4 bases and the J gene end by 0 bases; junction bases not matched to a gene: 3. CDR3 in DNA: TGCGCCAGCAGCCTTGGGACTAGCGGCTCCTACAATGAGCAGTTCTTC. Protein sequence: CASSLGTSGSYNEQFF.

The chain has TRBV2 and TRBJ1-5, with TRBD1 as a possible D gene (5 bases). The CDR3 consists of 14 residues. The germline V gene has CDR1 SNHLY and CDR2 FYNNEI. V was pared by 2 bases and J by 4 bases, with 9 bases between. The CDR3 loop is CASSERRTNQPQHF. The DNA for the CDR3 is TGTGCCAGCAGTGAAAGACGGACAAATCAGCCCCAGCATTTT.

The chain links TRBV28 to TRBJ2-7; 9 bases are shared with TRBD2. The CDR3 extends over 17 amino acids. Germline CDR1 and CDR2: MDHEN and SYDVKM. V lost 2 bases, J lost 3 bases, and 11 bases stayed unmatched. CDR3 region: CASSLRASGTRGYEQYF. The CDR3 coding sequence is TGTGCCAGCAGTTTAAGGGCTAGCGGGACTCGAGGCTACGAGCAGTACTTC.

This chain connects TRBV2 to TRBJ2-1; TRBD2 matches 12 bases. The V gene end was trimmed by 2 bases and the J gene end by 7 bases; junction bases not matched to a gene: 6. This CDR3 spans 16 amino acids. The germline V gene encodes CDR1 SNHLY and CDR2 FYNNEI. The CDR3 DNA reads TGTGCCAGCAGTGAATGGCCTAGCGGGAGGGGTAATGAGCAGTTCTTC. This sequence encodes CASSEWPSGRGNEQFF.

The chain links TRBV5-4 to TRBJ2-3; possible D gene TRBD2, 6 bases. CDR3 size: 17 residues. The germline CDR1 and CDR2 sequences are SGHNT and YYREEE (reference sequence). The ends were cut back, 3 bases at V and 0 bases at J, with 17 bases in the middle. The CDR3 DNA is TGTGCCAGCAGCTATAAACTAGCACCGACTAGCACAGATACGCAGTATTTT. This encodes CASSYKLAPTSTDTQYF.

CDR3 protein: CAWRQPPFGFYGYTF. The CDR3 region has the DNA TGTGCCTGGAGACAGCCTCCATTCGGATTCTATGGCTACACCTTC. The chain employs TRBV30 and TRBJ1-2, with D uncertain. The germline CDR1 and CDR2 sequences are GTSNPN and SVGIG (reference sequence). This CDR3 has 15 residues. Trimming pared 3 bases from V and 4 bases from J, leaving 18 bases between. The full variable domain, completed using reference TRBV30 and TRBJ1-2, is SQTIHQWPATLVQPVGSPLSLECTVEGTSNPNLYWYRQAAGRGLQLLFYSVGIGQISSEVPQNLSASRPQDRQFILSSKKLLLSDSGFYLCAWRQPPFGFYGYTFGSGTRLTVV.

CDR3 amino acids: CASQGLKEGTQHF. CDR3 in DNA: TGTGCCAGCCAGGGGCTAAAAGAAGGGACCCAGCATTTT. The chain recombines TRBV7-8 with TRBJ1-5; D is possibly TRBD1 (6 bases). V lost 8 bases and J 11 bases, leaving 19 bases between the germline ends. Germline values: CDR1 SGHVS, CDR2 FQNEAQ. The CDR3 runs to 13 residues.

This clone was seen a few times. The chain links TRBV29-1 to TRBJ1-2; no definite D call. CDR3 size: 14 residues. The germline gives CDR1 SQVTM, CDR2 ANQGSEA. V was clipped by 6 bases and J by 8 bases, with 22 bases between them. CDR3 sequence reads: CSVGKPPPSGGYTF. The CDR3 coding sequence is TGCAGCGTCGGAAAGCCACCACCATCGGGGGGCTACACCTTC.

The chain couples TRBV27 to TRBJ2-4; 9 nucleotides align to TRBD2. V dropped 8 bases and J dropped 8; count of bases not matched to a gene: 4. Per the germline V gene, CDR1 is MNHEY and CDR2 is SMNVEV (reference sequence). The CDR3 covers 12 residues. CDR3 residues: CASAGGQDIQYF. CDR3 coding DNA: TGTGCCAGCGCGGGGGGGCAGGACATTCAGTACTTC.

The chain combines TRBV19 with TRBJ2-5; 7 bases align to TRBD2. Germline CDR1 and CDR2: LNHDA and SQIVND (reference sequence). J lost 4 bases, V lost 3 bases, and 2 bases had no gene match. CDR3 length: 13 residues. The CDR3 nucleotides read TGTGCCAGTAGTATTGGGAGGGTAGAGACCCAGTACTTC. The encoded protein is CASSIGRVETQYF.

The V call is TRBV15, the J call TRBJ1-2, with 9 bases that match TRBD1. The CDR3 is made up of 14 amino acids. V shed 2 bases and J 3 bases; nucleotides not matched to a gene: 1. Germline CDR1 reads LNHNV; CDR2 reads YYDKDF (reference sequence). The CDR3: CATSRWTGDYGYTF. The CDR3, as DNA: TGTGCCACCAGCAGATGGACAGGGGACTATGGCTACACCTTC.

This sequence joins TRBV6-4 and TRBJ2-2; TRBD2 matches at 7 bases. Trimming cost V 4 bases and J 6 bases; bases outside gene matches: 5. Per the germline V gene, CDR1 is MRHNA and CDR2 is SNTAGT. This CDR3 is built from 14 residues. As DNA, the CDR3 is TGTGCCAGCAGTGTAAAAGCGGGGCCCGGGGAGCTGTTTTTT. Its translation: CASSVKAGPGELFF.

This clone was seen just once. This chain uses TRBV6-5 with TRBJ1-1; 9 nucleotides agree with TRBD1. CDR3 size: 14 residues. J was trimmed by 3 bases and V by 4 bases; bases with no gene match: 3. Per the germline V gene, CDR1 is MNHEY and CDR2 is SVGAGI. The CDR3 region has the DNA TGTGCCAGCAGTTCACAGGGGGCGGACACTGAAGCTTTCTTT. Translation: CASSSQGADTEAFF.

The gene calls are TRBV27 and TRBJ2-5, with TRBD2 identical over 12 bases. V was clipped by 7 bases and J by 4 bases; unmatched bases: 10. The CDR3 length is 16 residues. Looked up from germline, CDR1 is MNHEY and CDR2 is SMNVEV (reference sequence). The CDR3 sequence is CASKVRLAGERETQYF. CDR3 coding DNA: TGTGCCAGCAAAGTGAGACTAGCGGGGGAAAGAGAGACCCAGTACTTC.

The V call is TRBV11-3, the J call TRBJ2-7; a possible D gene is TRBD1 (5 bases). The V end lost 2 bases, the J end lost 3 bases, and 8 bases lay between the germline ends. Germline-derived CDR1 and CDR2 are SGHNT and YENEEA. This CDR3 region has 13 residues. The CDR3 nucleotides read TGTGCCAGCAGCTTAAATCAGGGCTACGAGCAGTACTTC. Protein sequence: CASSLNQGYEQYF.